This is a list of T cell receptor beta chains from one sample in a study of blood T cell repertoires in COVID-19. Clones were sequenced by immunoSEQ multiplex PCR, and TCRdb holds only the in-frame ones, with some missing. The sample records roughly 190,000 clones, approximately 88% being singletons. Sequencing used PBMCs or T cells enriched from blood (not recorded which). The receptors originated from a woman aged 25 to 45 who had recovered from COVID-19. Each CDR3 is given with its conserved first and last residue. A D gene is named only where the DNA matches it firmly. Size values are once, few and many counts, or a class for expanded clones, and some rows have none.

clone_size j_call d_call v_call cdr3_nt cdr3_aa
once TRBJ1-2 TRBD1 TRBV27 TGTGCCAGCAGTTTAGGGACAGGTTGGGGCTACACCTTC CASSLGTGWGYTF
- TRBJ2-1 - TRBV24-1 TGTGCCACCAGCAAGCAGGGTTCGGCTGGCAATGAGCAGTTCTTC CATSKQGSAGNEQFF
- TRBJ2-3 TRBD2 TRBV27 TGTGCCAGCAGTTCAAACATAGGACTAGCGGACACAGATACGCAGTATTTT CASSSNIGLADTDTQYF
once TRBJ2-5 TRBD2 TRBV7-9 TGTGCCAGCCGGGGGACTAGCGGGAGTCAAGAGACCCAGTACTTC CASRGTSGSQETQYF
- TRBJ2-7 - TRBV19 TGTGCCAGTAGTAAGATTGCGGCCTACGAGCAGTACTTC CASSKIAAYEQYF
- TRBJ2-5 - TRBV9 TGTGCCAGCAGCGTAGGGTCCAGGGACCAAGAGACCCAGTACTTC CASSVGSRDQETQYF
- TRBJ2-1 TRBD2 TRBV10-3 TGTGCCATCAGTGAGTCTCTTACTAGCGGATCCTACAATGAGCAGTTCTTC CAISESLTSGSYNEQFF
- TRBJ1-4 - TRBV3-1/TRBV3-2 TGTGCCAGCAGCCATGACATCCCGGGAGGGGTTCGGGAAAAACTGTTTTTT CASSHDIPGGVREKLFF
- TRBJ2-3 - TRBV9 TGTGCCAGCAGCGTGGGGGGAGGCGCGAGCACAGATACGCAGTATTTT CASSVGGGASTDTQYF
- TRBJ2-1 - TRBV7-3 TGTGCCAGCAGCTTAATAGGAGGGTTAAGTTACAATGAGCAGTTCTTC CASSLIGGLSYNEQFF
- TRBJ2-3 - TRBV10-1 TGCGCCAGCAGTGAGAGGGGGTTCACAGATACGCAGTATTTT CASSERGFTDTQYF
- TRBJ1-6 - TRBV7-3 TGTGCCAGCAGCTTAACGGACAGAGGAAATAATTCACCCCTCCACTTT CASSLTDRGNNSPLHF
- TRBJ1-2 - TRBV9 TGTGCCAGCAGCGTGGACAGAAACTATGGCTACACCTTC CASSVDRNYGYTF
- TRBJ1-4 - TRBV19 TGTGCCAGTGGATTTCAGGGGTATAACGAAAAACTGTTTTTT CASGFQGYNEKLFF
- TRBJ1-4 - TRBV7-9 TGTGCCAGCAGCTTAACAGGCATTAATGAAAAACTGTTTTTT CASSLTGINEKLFF
- TRBJ1-2 TRBD1 TRBV2 TGTGCCAGCAGGCTGGGACAGGGGGACTATGGCTACACCTTC CASRLGQGDYGYTF
- TRBJ2-3 TRBD2 TRBV11-3 TGTGCCAGCAGCGGGGGACTAGCGGGAGCTTTTGCTACGCAGTATTTT CASSGGLAGAFATQYF
- TRBJ2-7 - TRBV6-5 TGTGCCAGCAGCCTCAGGGTTTTTGCCGAGCAGTACTTC CASSLRVFAEQYF
- TRBJ1-1 TRBD1 TRBV19 TGTGCCAGTAGAGGACAGGGCTTCGGTGAAGCTTTCTTT CASRGQGFGEAFF
once TRBJ2-5 - TRBV9 TGTGCCAGCAGCCTCACTAGCTTCCAAGAGACCCAGTACTTC CASSLTSFQETQYF
- TRBJ1-1 TRBD1 TRBV10-3 TGTGCCATCAGTCTGGGGACAGGGAACACTGAAGCTTTCTTT CAISLGTGNTEAFF
once TRBJ1-2 TRBD1 TRBV27 TGTGCCAGCAGTTTGACAGGGAAGGATTTTGCTTATGGCTACACCTTC CASSLTGKDFAYGYTF
once TRBJ2-5 TRBD2 TRBV5-6 TGTGCCAGCAGCTTGGGACTAGCGGGTCAAGAGACCCAGTACTTC CASSLGLAGQETQYF
- TRBJ2-7 TRBD2 TRBV4-1 TGCGCCAGCAGCCAAGATAGCGGGATCTACGAGCAGTACTTC CASSQDSGIYEQYF
few TRBJ2-1 TRBD2 TRBV7-2 TGTGCCAGCAGCTTAGTCAGGCGGGGGGTTTACAATGAGCAGTTCTTC CASSLVRRGVYNEQFF
- TRBJ2-7 TRBD2 TRBV12-3/TRBV12-4 TGTGCCAGCAGTTTAACGAGCGGGGGACTCTTC CASSLTSGGLF
- TRBJ1-6 - TRBV19 TGTGCCAGTAGTATGGGGAGTCGCTCACCCCTCCACTTT CASSMGSRSPLHF
- TRBJ2-6 - TRBV7-9 TGTGCCAGCAGCTTGGGGAGCTCTGGGGCCAACGTCCTGACTTTC CASSLGSSGANVLTF
- TRBJ1-2 TRBD1 TRBV6-5 TGTGCCAGCAGCGTCGACAGGGCCTCTGGCTACACCTTC CASSVDRASGYTF
few TRBJ1-2 - TRBV6-5 TGTGCCAGCAGTTACGACGGGAACTATGGCTACACCTTC CASSYDGNYGYTF
- TRBJ2-7 - TRBV19 TGTGCCAGTAGTATTTCGCCAGGACTCTACGAGCAGTACTTC CASSISPGLYEQYF
- TRBJ2-5 TRBD2 TRBV2 TGTGCCAGCAGTAAGATTAGCGGGGATCTCGGGACCCAGTACTTC CASSKISGDLGTQYF
- TRBJ2-7 - TRBV30 TGTGCCTGGAGTGAAGGTCGCGGCTCCTACGAGCAGTACTTC CAWSEGRGSYEQYF
few TRBJ1-1 - TRBV27 TGTGCCAGCAGTTCGGAACGGGGAGGTGACACTGAAGCTTTCTTT CASSSERGGDTEAFF
- TRBJ1-1 - TRBV11-2 TGTGCCAGCAGCTTAGCTGGGCGGAGGGGGAACACTGAAGCTTTCTTT CASSLAGRRGNTEAFF
few TRBJ2-3 - TRBV6-5 TGTGCCAGCAGTTCCGGATGGGCGGGCGATACGCAGTATTTT CASSSGWAGDTQYF
- TRBJ2-7 TRBD1 TRBV28 TGTGCCAGCAGTTCCGGGGGACTCCGGGACAGGAGCATGCCGTACGAGCAGTACTTC CASSSGGLRDRSMPYEQYF